This TCR beta chain was documented in a study of OX40 agonist ivuxolimab in advanced cancers. Study background: Ivuxolimab, which patients received intravenously every 2 weeks, was dosed at 0.01 to 10 mg/kg.

Libraries were prepared by immunoSEQ multiplex PCR; TCRdb keeps only in-frame clonotypes and omits some of them. The sample holds 100,000 or so clones, 90% to 95% seen once. Blood sampling was done at baseline, cycle 4 day 1, and cycle 7 day 1. Study conclusions and caveats: Relative to CD4+, CD8+ T cells held more expanded clones on average.

Details on this clone: Its specificity is unknown.

The clonotype was recovered from an adult with an advanced solid tumor such as melanoma, head and neck, liver or kidney cancer. Source: CD4+ or CD8+ T cells sorted from blood, taken in a trial of the OX40 agonist ivuxolimab.

In DNA, the CDR3 is TGTGCCAGCAGCTATGATACAGGGTGGGAGCCCCAGCATTTT. Translating gives CASSYDTGWEPQHF. The chain carries TRBV7-9 and TRBJ1-5; D possibly corresponds to TRBD1 (6 bases). V gave up 4 bases and J gave up 8 bases, with 15 bases separating them. The length of the CDR3 is 14 residues. Looked up from germline, CDR1 is SEHNR and CDR2 is FQNEAQ (reference sequence).